These 32 T cell receptor beta chains were all obtained from the same sample, sequenced in a study of graft-versus-host responses after intestinal transplantation. TCRdb's table, derived via immunoSEQ multiplex PCR, lists solely in-frame clones and lacks some. The sample carries roughly 25,000 clones, roughly 42% recorded once. The starting material was alloreactive CD4+ T cells from a mixed lymphocyte reaction culture, obtained before intestinal transplant. Subset defined: CFSE-low proliferating T cells sorted from approximately 6-day pre-transplant mixed lymphocyte reaction (GvH or HvG direction). Receptor source: a human patient who received an intestinal transplant.

This clone has more than one count but fewer than ten. This chain connects TRBV6-1 to TRBJ1-6; D is possibly TRBD1 (6 bases). The V gene lost 10 bases and the J gene lost 7 bases, with 20 bases spanning the gap. There are 15 residues in the CDR3. Per the germline V gene, CDR1 is MNHNS and CDR2 is SASEGT. The CDR3 region is CATQFIQGWNSPLHF. In DNA form, the CDR3 reads TGTGCCACCCAGTTTATCCAGGGGTGGAATTCACCCCTCCACTTT.

This clone was observed a handful of times. The CDR3 nucleotides are TGTGCCAGCAGCTTACCCCCGTACACTGAAGCTTTCTTT. It translates to CASSLPPYTEAFF. The chain has TRBV11-2 and TRBJ1-1; D remains ambiguous. This CDR3 is built from 13 residues. Trimming pared 2 bases from V and 3 bases from J, leaving 7 bases between. Germline V CDR1 and CDR2: SGHAT, FQNNGV.

V usage is TRBV30 and J usage is TRBJ1-5; D gene uncertain. Germline V gene data show CDR1 as GTSNPN and CDR2 as SVGIG (reference sequence). The CDR3 consists of 15 residues. V lost 3 bases and J 0 bases, leaving 12 bases between the germline ends. CDR3 nucleotides: TGTGCCTGGAGCCGCGGCTACCATAGCAATCAGCCCCAGCATTTT. Translating it yields CAWSRGYHSNQPQHF.

The chain combines TRBV6-5 with TRBJ2-3; the match to TRBD2 covers 8 bases. Germline V gene sequence: CDR1 MNHEY, CDR2 SVGAGI. This CDR3 has 14 amino acids. J lost 7 bases, V lost 5 bases, and 8 bases had no gene match. In DNA form, the CDR3 reads TGTGCCAGCAGTGATGGCGGGGGGCTACATACGCAGTATTTT. It is translated as CASSDGGGLHTQYF.

The rearrangement uses TRBV29-1 and TRBJ1-2; no clear D gene. Germline CDR1 and CDR2: SQVTM and ANQGSEA. The CDR3 spans 10 residues. V shed 3 bases and J shed 5 bases, with 4 bases lying between them. This CDR3 is CSVDGYGYTF. Written as DNA, the CDR3 is TGCAGCGTTGACGGGTATGGCTACACCTTC.

This chain connects TRBV6-5 to TRBJ2-5, with 14 positions matching TRBD2. In germline, CDR1 is MNHEY, CDR2 SVGAGI. This CDR3 contains 15 residues. With 6 bases clipped from V and 7 bases from J, the junction kept 7 bases outside the gene matches. The CDR3 sequence is CASSPGLAGAGTQYF. The CDR3 nucleotides are TGTGCCAGCAGCCCGGGACTAGCGGGGGCGGGGACCCAGTACTTC.

This clone was observed a handful of times. The chain links TRBV11-2 to TRBJ1-2, with D unclear. The length of the CDR3 is 14 residues. V was trimmed by 0 bases and J by 8 bases, leaving 13 bases between them. In germline, CDR1 is SGHAT, CDR2 FQNNGV. The CDR3 coding sequence is TGTGCCAGCAGCTTAGAAGTAAGAGGCGGGGGCTACACCTTC. Translation gives CASSLEVRGGGYTF.

This clone was recorded a few times. V gene TRBV4-1 combines with J gene TRBJ2-2; 7 nucleotides line up with TRBD2. This CDR3 spans 17 amino acids. The V segment lost 0 bases and the J segment 5 bases; nucleotides outside the gene matches: 9. Germline V CDR1 and CDR2: MGHRA, YSYEKL. In nucleotides, the CDR3 is TGCGCCAGCAGCCAAGATCCCGCGGGAGTAAGAACCGGGGAGCTGTTTTTT. This sequence encodes CASSQDPAGVRTGELFF.

About this clone: A junction end diverges from the germline sequence, so it may reflect a read error. The chain has TRBV6-1 and TRBJ2-3, with 7 positions matching TRBD1. The CDR3 extends over 14 amino acids. Germline-derived CDR1 and CDR2 are MNHNS and SASEGT. The CDR3 sequence: CASSNYRGSDMQYF. The CDR3 bases are TGTGCCAGCAGTAATTACAGGGGATCAGATATGCAGTATTTT.

This chain links TRBV6-5 with TRBJ2-7; a weak D match, TRBD2 (6 bases). The germline V gene has CDR1 MNHEY and CDR2 SVGAGI. This CDR3 comprises 14 residues. V dropped 9 bases and J dropped 6 bases, with 21 bases sitting between them. CDR3 sequence reads: CASQTGLTSGEQYF. In DNA, the CDR3 is TGTGCCAGTCAAACGGGACTCACCTCAGGCGAGCAGTACTTC.

The gene calls are TRBV6-5 and TRBJ1-1; tentatively, D is TRBD1 (6 bases). The CDR3 runs to 15 residues. The V gene lost 2 bases and the J gene lost 2 bases, with 12 bases spanning the gap. Germline CDR1 reads MNHEY; CDR2 reads SVGAGI. Here the CDR3 DNA reads TGTGCCAGCAGTTACACTCGGGGGGCCAACACTGAAGCTTTCTTT. Amino acid sequence: CASSYTRGANTEAFF.

This clone has just a few counts. This chain joins TRBV6-6 and TRBJ1-2; TRBD1 matches 12 bases. CDR1 and CDR2 from the germline V gene are MNHNY and SVGAGI (reference sequence). The CDR3 totals 15 residues. Germline trimming cut 4 bases from V and 7 bases from J; bases unmatched to any gene: 7. CDR3 sequence reads: CASSSYRDRGPGYTF. The CDR3, as DNA: TGTGCCAGCAGTTCCTACCGGGACAGGGGGCCTGGCTACACCTTC.

This rearrangement joins TRBV7-2 to TRBJ2-5; 8 bases agree with TRBD1. The germline CDR1 and CDR2 sequences are SGHTA and FQGNSA. The CDR3 extends over 12 amino acids. With 5 bases clipped from V and 7 bases from J, the junction kept 3 bases outside the gene matches. In DNA form, the CDR3 reads TGTGCCAGCAGCCCGACAGGGGTGACCCAGTACTTC. Translation: CASSPTGVTQYF.

The chain links TRBV19 to TRBJ2-7; D is possibly TRBD1 (6 bases). V lost 2 bases and J lost 5, with 13 bases in between. This CDR3 is 14 amino acids long. Germline loops: CDR1 LNHDA, CDR2 SQIVND (reference sequence). The CDR3 sequence: CASSITQGWDEQYF. CDR3 in DNA: TGTGCCAGTAGTATAACACAGGGATGGGACGAGCAGTACTTC.

This clone was seen only a few times. V is TRBV28 and J is TRBJ1-2, with D unresolved. Deletions cut 6 bases from V and 4 bases from J, with 21 bases between. This CDR3 is 16 amino acids long. Germline V gives CDR1 MDHEN, CDR2 SYDVKM. CDR3 DNA sequence: TGTGCCAGCAGCCCTACCGCGGGAGCTCGGGGCTATGGCTACACCTTC. Protein sequence: CASSPTAGARGYGYTF.

This clone was counted a few times. This CDR3 reads CASSLRNGRPGNTIYF. The CDR3 region has the DNA TGTGCCAGCAGCTTAAGGAATGGGCGCCCTGGAAACACCATATATTTT. The chain combines TRBV13 with TRBJ1-3, with D unclear. This CDR3 comprises 16 residues. V gave up 2 bases and J gave up 2 bases, with 13 bases separating them. Germline V lookup: CDR1 PRHDT, CDR2 FYEKMQ (reference sequence).

CDR3 nucleotide sequence: TGTGCCAGCAGCTTAGAGGTAGAGGGCTACACCTTC. Its protein product is CASSLEVEGYTF. The V call is TRBV11-2, the J call TRBJ1-2, with D unclear. This CDR3 is 12 amino acids long. Germline loops: CDR1 SGHAT, CDR2 FQNNGV. The V gene lost 0 bases and the J gene lost 8 bases, with 7 bases spanning the gap. Full variable domain (missing parts from reference TRBV11-2 and TRBJ1-2): EAGVAQSPRYKIIEKRQSVAFWCNPISGHATLYWYQQILGQGPKLLIQFQNNGVVDDSQLPKDRFSAERLKGVDSTLKIQPAKLEDSAVYLCASSLEVEGYTFGSGTRLTVV.

The rearrangement joins TRBV21-1 to TRBJ2-3; TRBD2, as called in the table, went unchecked against the DNA. TRBV21-1 is listed as a pseudogene. CDR3 size: 17 residues. This chain's CDR3 is CASSKGLAGVGTDTQYF. For the CDR3, the DNA is TGTGCCAGCAGCAAGGGACTAGCGGGAGTTGGCACAGATACGCAGTATTTT.

The V gene is TRBV9, the J gene TRBJ2-1, with 12 bases aligning to TRBD2. The CDR3 has 15 residues. The germline CDR1 and CDR2 sequences are SGDLS and YYNGEE. Trimming took 7 bases from V and 1 from J; bases not matched to a gene: 3. The DNA of the CDR3 is TGTGCCAGCTCGGGACTAGCGGGTTCCTACAATGAGCAGTTCTTC. Residues: CASSGLAGSYNEQFF.

The count of this clone is one. This chain joins TRBV7-9 and TRBJ2-3; D gene uncertain. Per germline, CDR1 SEHNR and CDR2 FQNEAQ (reference sequence). V shed 2 bases and J shed 4 bases, with 10 bases lying between them. This CDR3 is 14 amino acids long. CDR3 nucleotides: TGTGCCAGCAGCTTAAACCCAAGCCCAGATACGCAGTATTTT. Its protein is CASSLNPSPDTQYF.

By share of the sample, this clone is medium-sized (0.01 to 0.1%). This sequence joins TRBV5-6 and TRBJ1-3; D not resolved. The length of the CDR3 is 16 residues. Between the trimmed V and J ends, which lost 1 base and 0 bases, there was a span of 11 bases. Germline lookup yields CDR1 SGHDT and CDR2 YYEEEE. The CDR3 DNA reads TGTGCCAGCAGCTTGTACGGAGGGTACTCTGGAAACACCATATATTTT. This gives the protein CASSLYGGYSGNTIYF.

The sample holds a few counts of this clone. The chain combines TRBV4-2 with TRBJ1-2; D gene unclear. The V end was cut by 5 bases, the J end by 5 bases, with 9 bases between. The CDR3 loop spans 12 amino acids. Germline CDR1 LGHNA, CDR2 YNFKEQ. In DNA form, the CDR3 reads TGTGCCAGCAGCTTGGTGGCATATGGCTACACCTTC. This sequence encodes CASSLVAYGYTF.

The sample holds a few counts of this clone. V and J are TRBV1 and TRBJ2-1; the table's TRBD2 call for D was not verified on the DNA. TRBV1 is described as a pseudogene. The CDR3 has 20 residues. The CDR3 sequence: CTSSQEGLAGVTFKYNEQFF. In nucleotides, the CDR3 is TGCACCAGCAGCCAAGAGGGACTAGCGGGAGTGACATTTAAGTACAATGAGCAGTTCTTC.

The V call is TRBV10-3, the J call TRBJ1-6; TRBD1 agrees at 7 bases. The germline CDR1 and CDR2 sequences are ENHRY and SYGVKD. With V trimmed by 6 bases and J by 2 bases, 1 base remained unmatched. This CDR3 comprises 14 residues. Written as DNA, the CDR3 is TGTGCCATCAGGGGACAGCCCTATAATTCACCCCTCCACTTT. Translation gives CAIRGQPYNSPLHF.

This clone was seen more than once but under ten times. V is TRBV5-1 and J is TRBJ1-2; unclear D gene. Trimming pared 0 bases from V and 1 base from J, leaving 7 bases between. Germline V gene sequence: CDR1 SGHRS, CDR2 YFSETQ. This CDR3 comprises 14 residues. The CDR3 bases are TGCGCCAGCAGCTTGGTCGACAATAACTATGGCTACACCTTC. This gives the protein CASSLVDNNYGYTF.

The chain recombines TRBV6-1 with TRBJ1-2, with 7 positions matching TRBD1. The V and J ends lost 6 bases and 8 bases, in that order; junction bases with no gene match: 15. In germline, CDR1 is MNHNS, CDR2 SASEGT. The CDR3 extends over 15 amino acids. CDR3 sequence: CASRKEQGIHAGYTF. For the CDR3, the DNA is TGTGCCAGCAGAAAAGAACAGGGGATTCATGCGGGCTACACCTTC.

The genes are TRBV4-2 and TRBJ2-1; no firm D call. CDR1 and CDR2 from the germline V gene are LGHNA and YNFKEQ. The V end lost 4 bases, the J end lost 9 bases, and 13 bases lay between the germline ends. The CDR3 length is 13 residues. The CDR3 is CASSLQDSVEQFF. In nucleotides, the CDR3 is TGTGCCAGCAGCCTCCAGGATTCTGTTGAGCAGTTCTTC.

CDR3 bases: TGTGCCTGGAGTGACTACGAGAACAGGGGTCTTGGTGAGCAGTTCTTC. Encoded protein: CAWSDYENRGLGEQFF. The chain employs TRBV30 and TRBJ2-1; TRBD1 matches 7 bases. From germline, CDR1 is GTSNPN and CDR2 SVGIG (reference sequence). CDR3 length: 16 residues. J was trimmed by 9 bases and V by 1 base; bases with no gene match: 15.

V gene TRBV18 combines with J gene TRBJ1-3, with a weak D call TRBD1 (5 bases). This CDR3 comprises 14 residues. Germline V CDR1 and CDR2: KGHSH, LQKENI. V dropped 1 base and J dropped 4 bases, with 8 bases sitting between them. The DNA of the CDR3 is TGTGCCAGCTCACCACAGGGGTACGGAAACACCATATATTTT. It yields the protein CASSPQGYGNTIYF. Full variable domain (rest looked up from reference TRBV18 and TRBJ1-3): NAGVMQNPRHLVRRRGQEARLRCSPMKGHSHVYWYRQLPEEGLKFMVYLQKENIIDESGMPKERFSAEFPKEGPSILRIQQVVRGDSAAYFCASSPQGYGNTIYFGEGSWLTVV.

The V gene is TRBV2, the J gene TRBJ2-1, with 11 bases matching TRBD2. V lost 6 bases to trimming and J lost 10 bases; unmatched junction nucleotides: 11. Germline V lookup: CDR1 SNHLY, CDR2 FYNNEI. This CDR3 is built from 15 residues. Written as DNA, the CDR3 is TGTGCCAGCAGGGCTACTAGCGGGAGATATGGAGAGCAGTTCTTC. Its translation: CASRATSGRYGEQFF.

In its sample, this clone was seen a few times. The rearrangement links TRBV5-6 to TRBJ2-1; tentative D call: TRBD1 (6 bases). The CDR3 is 16 amino acids. V lost 1 base to trimming and J lost 2 bases, with 13 bases between them. Germline-derived CDR1 and CDR2 are SGHDT and YYEEEE. The CDR3: CASSLQGFPTYNEQFF. CDR3 sequence (DNA): TGTGCCAGCAGCTTGCAGGGGTTCCCAACCTACAATGAGCAGTTCTTC.

This chain links TRBV10-3 with TRBJ2-5; tentative D call: TRBD2 (5 bases). This CDR3 contains 14 residues. V was trimmed by 7 bases and J by 5 bases, leaving 17 bases between them. Germline lookup yields CDR1 ENHRY and CDR2 SYGVKD. The CDR3 nucleotides read TGTGCCATCAATCCCGGACTGCGGGCCGAGACCCAGTACTTC. Amino acid sequence: CAINPGLRAETQYF.